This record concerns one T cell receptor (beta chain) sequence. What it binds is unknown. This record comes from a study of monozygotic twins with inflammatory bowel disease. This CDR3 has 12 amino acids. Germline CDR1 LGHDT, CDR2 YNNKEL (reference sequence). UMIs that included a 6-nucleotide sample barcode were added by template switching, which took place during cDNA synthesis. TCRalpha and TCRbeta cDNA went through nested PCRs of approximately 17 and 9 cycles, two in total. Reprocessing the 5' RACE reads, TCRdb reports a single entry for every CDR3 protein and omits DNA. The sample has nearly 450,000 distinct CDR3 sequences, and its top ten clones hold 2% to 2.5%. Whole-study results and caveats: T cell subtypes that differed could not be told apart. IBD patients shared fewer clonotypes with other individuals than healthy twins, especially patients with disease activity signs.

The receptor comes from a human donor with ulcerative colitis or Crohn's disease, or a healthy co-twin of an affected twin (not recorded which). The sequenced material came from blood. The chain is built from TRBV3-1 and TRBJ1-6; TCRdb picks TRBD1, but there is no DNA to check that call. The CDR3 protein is CASSPQGAPLHF.